These 13 T cell receptor beta chains originate from one sample sequenced in a study of blood T cells in healthy people across ages. A sample-barcoded 5' primer and a J-beta primer mix were used in a second PCR of roughly 7 to 11 cycles. TCRdb reanalysed the 5' RACE reads using MiXCR and keeps one entry per CDR3 protein. The data show hundreds of thousands of distinct CDR3 sequences, more than 40% seen once. Sequenced sample: blood. These receptors all stem from a woman aged 55-70 years in good health.

The chain links TRBV9 to TRBJ2-1; 12 nucleotides agree with TRBD1. With V trimmed by 3 bases and J by 7 bases, 11 bases remained unmatched. This CDR3 is built from 17 residues. Germline loops: CDR1 SGDLS, CDR2 YYNGEE. The CDR3 reads CASSERGDRGLINEQFF. The CDR3 bases are TGTGCCAGCAGCGAGAGAGGGGACAGGGGGCTGATAAATGAGCAGTTCTTC.

The gene calls are TRBV7-2 and TRBJ2-1; 9 nucleotides line up with TRBD2. CDR3 length: 15 amino acids. Germline V gene data show CDR1 as SGHTA and CDR2 as FQGNSA. V lost 0 bases, J lost 9 bases, and 6 bases stayed unmatched. The CDR3: CASSLAAGGRGEQFF. DNA of the CDR3: TGTGCCAGCAGCTTAGCGGCGGGAGGGAGAGGTGAGCAGTTCTTC.

This rearrangement joins TRBV18 to TRBJ2-7; TRBD1 matches at 10 bases. The CDR3 is 16 residues long. Germline V gene lookup returns CDR1 KGHSH and CDR2 LQKENI. Trimming at V came to 5 bases and at J to 3 bases, leaving 10 bases not matched to a gene. CDR3 in DNA: TGTGCCAGCTCATCCCCGGCGGGGACAGGGGTCTACGAGCAGTACTTC. Protein product: CASSSPAGTGVYEQYF.

This chain connects TRBV20-1 to TRBJ2-5; possible D gene TRBD2, 5 bases. The DNA end is more similar to TRBJ2-7, so the J call may be wrong. Germline CDR1 and CDR2: DFQATT and SNEGSKA (reference sequence). The CDR3 length is 16 residues. CDR3 loop: CSARDGGTRWIYEQYF. The CDR3 DNA follows: TGCAGTGCTAGAGATGGAGGAACAAGATGGATCTACGAGCAGTACTTC.

In DNA form, the CDR3 reads TGTGCCAGCAGTGGGGACAGGGGGCGGGACACCGGGGAGCTGTTTTTT. This sequence encodes CASSGDRGRDTGELFF. This chain links TRBV2 with TRBJ2-2; 12 bases align to TRBD1. V was pared by 4 bases and J by 3 bases, with 3 bases of the junction left unmatched. CDR3 size: 16 residues. Per germline, CDR1 SNHLY and CDR2 FYNNEI. The entire variable domain, with the rest obtained from reference TRBV2 and TRBJ2-2, is as follows: EPEVTQTPSHQVTQMGQEVILRCVPISNHLYFYWYRQILGQKVEFLVSFYNNEISEKSEIFDDQFSVERPDGSNFTLKIRSTKLEDSAMYFCASSGDRGRDTGELFFGEGSRLTVL.

The chain joins TRBV9 to TRBJ2-1; 12 bases are a match to TRBD2. The J segment lost 4 bases and the V segment lost 0 bases, leaving 11 bases of the junction unmatched. Germline V gives CDR1 SGDLS, CDR2 YYNGEE. This CDR3 contains 19 residues. CDR3 bases: TGTGCCAGCAGCGTAGCGGGACCTACGACTAGCGGGAGTTACAATGAGCAGTTCTTC. It translates to CASSVAGPTTSGSYNEQFF. The entire variable domain, with the rest obtained from reference TRBV9 and TRBJ2-1, is as follows: DSGVTQTPKHLITATGQRVTLRCSPRSGDLSVYWYQQSLDQGLQFLIQYYNGEERAKGNILERFSAQQFPDLHSELNLSSLELGDSALYFCASSVAGPTTSGSYNEQFFGPGTRLTVL.

The sample holds a few counts of this clonotype. This chain connects TRBV29-1 to TRBJ2-7, with D perhaps matching TRBD1 (6 bases). This CDR3 is built from 13 residues. Germline CDR1 is SQVTM and CDR2 is ANQGSEA. Trimming removed 4 bases at V and 4 bases at J, with 14 bases between. This CDR3 reads CSVGTAVGYEQYF. The CDR3 DNA follows: TGCAGCGTTGGGACAGCCGTTGGGTACGAGCAGTACTTC.

The chain carries TRBV20-1 and TRBJ2-6, with D perhaps assigned TRBD1 or TRBD2 (5 bases each). Germline-derived CDR1 and CDR2 are DFQATT and SNEGSKA (reference sequence). The CDR3 contains 16 residues. The V and J ends lost 6 bases and 0 bases respectively, with 15 bases between them. The CDR3 DNA reads TGCAGTGCAACCCAGGGACCGAGCTCTGGGGCCAACGTCCTGACTTTC. Its protein product is CSATQGPSSGANVLTF.

V and J are TRBV29-1 and TRBJ2-3; D might be TRBD2 (5 bases). Germline-derived CDR1 and CDR2 are SQVTM and ANQGSEA. This CDR3 comprises 13 residues. V was cut by 4 bases and J by 6 bases, with 14 bases left in between. The CDR3 DNA follows: TGCAGCGTTGTTTCACGGGGTTCGGATACGCAGTATTTT. Protein: CSVVSRGSDTQYF.

This chain uses TRBV18 with TRBJ2-7; D remains ambiguous. V was shortened by 3 bases and J by 0 bases, with 12 bases between the two germline ends. Germline V gene lookup returns CDR1 KGHSH and CDR2 LQKENI. This CDR3 is built from 15 residues. The CDR3 spells CASSPKTDASYEQYF. The CDR3 DNA reads TGTGCCAGCTCACCGAAGACGGATGCCTCCTACGAGCAGTACTTC. The full variable domain, with the rest looked up from reference TRBV18 and TRBJ2-7, is NAGVMQNPRHLVRRRGQEARLRCSPMKGHSHVYWYRQLPEEGLKFMVYLQKENIIDESGMPKERFSAEFPKEGPSILRIQQVVRGDSAAYFCASSPKTDASYEQYFGPGTRLTVT.

This clonotype was observed a handful of times. V and J are TRBV7-2 and TRBJ1-6; no clear D gene. Germline V gene sequence: CDR1 SGHTA, CDR2 FQGNSA. The germline V and J ends were trimmed by 1 base and 9 bases, with 4 bases remaining between them. The CDR3 contains 12 residues. The DNA of the CDR3 is TGTGCCAGCAGCTTAGGGGTTTCACCCCTCCACTTT. Its translation is CASSLGVSPLHF.

V is TRBV20-1 and J is TRBJ2-7; the D gene could be TRBD1 or TRBD2 (5 bases each). V lost 1 base, J lost 0 bases, and 7 bases lay in between. Germline V CDR1 and CDR2: DFQATT, SNEGSKA (reference sequence). CDR3 length: 13 residues. For the CDR3, the DNA is TGCAGTGCTAGAGGGGGGACCTCCTACGAGCAGTACTTC. Translating gives CSARGGTSYEQYF.

V and J are TRBV6-5 and TRBJ1-1; the D gene is possibly TRBD1 (5 bases). Trimming took 5 bases from V and 5 from J, leaving 18 bases between them. Germline loops: CDR1 MNHEY, CDR2 SVGAGI. CDR3 length: 15 amino acids. This CDR3 is CASSPSAGWGTEAFF. The CDR3, as DNA: TGTGCCAGCAGTCCCAGTGCAGGGTGGGGGACTGAAGCTTTCTTT.